This TCR beta chain stems from a study of T cells in tuberculosis (dated by TCRdb to 2016 to 2019). For the wider study: The study combined CD1B tetramers and high-throughput TCR immunosequencing to characterize T cells specific for the mycobacterial lipid antigen glucose monomycolate (GMM). A South African clinical cohort compared IGRA-negative adolescents, IGRA-positive adolescents with latent tuberculosis and adults with active tuberculosis, roughly 9 per group.

Notes on this clone: Its antigen is not yet known. Per-base quality was not reported, and no clone a single base away is much larger than it.

V sheds 7 bases and J sheds 9 bases, leaving 23 bases between their ends. Per the germline V gene, MGHDK is the CDR1 and SYGVNS is the CDR2. Measured from the cysteine to the phenylalanine, the CDR3 is 15 residues long. Only the CDR3 region is kept as DNA, spanning 45 bases read in frame from base 1. TCR libraries were generated with the immunoSEQ multiplex PCR assay, using TCR-beta and/or TCR-alpha/delta assays for each sample. The amplified TCR libraries were sequenced using the Illumina high-throughput platform. Per the source publication's procedure: Clustering and dimensionality reduction were performed using pairwise TCRdist distances among GMM-specific receptors from ex vivo sorted or in vitro expanded T cells. Each clinical repertoire was scored by mean NN-distance, the average TCRdist to the nearest 10% of tetramer-positive reference sequences. GEM TCR motif frequency was calculated as the fraction of unique TCRs that matched known GEM sequences by V/J usage and CDR3 length. Linear discriminant analysis with leave-one-out cross-validation, implemented in scikit-learn, was used to classify active tuberculosis. Not all clones reach the TCRdb copy of this immuneACCESS table, which keeps in-frame sequences only. Checked studies attribute under half of the gap to unresolved V genes and leave the rest unexplained. That table is the source of V, J and clone size, and D and trimming were worked out from the DNA. This sample holds 45,000 or so clones; 95% were observed only once. The biggest ten clones account for 3.5% to 4.5% of the sample.

On the study overall, not on this receptor specifically: A classifier using the diverse GMM-specific repertoire reached roughly 89% accuracy (AUROC 0.85 to 0.9), compared with approximately 70% accuracy using GEM motif frequencies. Shorter CDR3-alpha lengths in active tuberculosis patients partly drove the smaller NN-distances, and the TCR-beta difference was not statistically significant. Active tuberculosis TCR-alpha repertoires showed smaller mean NN-distances to GMM-specific TCRs than IGRA-negative controls, suggesting clonal expansion of these TCRs. Clinical samples were selected based on which cryopreserved specimens were available, and the active tuberculosis cases were adults whereas the controls were adolescents.

At study entry, adolescents were screened for latent tuberculosis infection using a tuberculin skin test and the QuantiFERON-TB GOLD In-Tube IGRA. Unsorted cryopreserved PBMC were immunosequenced, covering on average approximately 96,000 T cells per clinical donor. Eleven high schools in the Worcester region of the Western Cape, South Africa, served as enrollment sites for adolescents aged 12 to 18 years. Ten or so M. tuberculosis-infected adolescents and approximately 10 uninfected adolescents, matched for age and sex, were selected. PBMC from adolescents were isolated by density centrifugation from freshly drawn heparinized blood and were then cryopreserved.

Sequences were obtained from PBMCs. The source of this sequence is a donor aged 10-29 years with latent tuberculosis or without tuberculosis infection. The chain is made from TRBV25-1 and TRBJ2-3, with the D gene not confidently named. The DNA reads as follows: TGTGCCAGCACCGCCCAACGCGGTGGAAATAAAACGCAGTATTTT. It is translated as CASTAQRGGNKTQYF.